The 8 T cell receptor beta chains below come from one sample, sequenced in a study of beta chain features in type 1 diabetes. Study-level results: Patients with Type 1 diabetes showed moderately but significantly shorter TCRB CDR3s in all four CD4+ subsets.

What these receptors recognize is not known. cDNA synthesis used the whole RNA isolate, giving expressed TCRB sequences. Libraries were prepared by immunoSEQ multiplex PCR; TCRdb keeps only in-frame clonotypes and omits some of them. The sample records roughly 150,000 clones, roughly 8% being singletons. The sequencing input was central memory CD4+ T cells from blood. These receptors were taken from a woman younger than 30 with type 1 diabetes.

The chain is built from TRBV29-1 and TRBJ1-2; a possible D gene is TRBD1 (5 bases). Trimming removed 6 bases from V and 4 bases from J, with 9 bases in between. The CDR3 contains 11 residues. CDR1 is SQVTM, CDR2 ANQGSEA, per germline. CDR3: CSVATAYGYTF. The CDR3 DNA reads TGCAGCGTGGCGACAGCCTATGGCTACACCTTC.

The gene calls are TRBV6-1 and TRBJ1-5; possible D gene TRBD1, 6 bases. The CDR3 is made up of 13 amino acids. The germline V and J ends were trimmed by 6 bases and 2 bases, with 8 bases remaining between them. Germline CDR1 is MNHNS and CDR2 is SASEGT. As DNA, the CDR3 is TGTGCCAGCAGAGGGGGGGGCAATCAGCCCCAGCATTTT. This translates into CASRGGGNQPQHF.

The genes are TRBV5-4 and TRBJ2-5, with 9 positions matching TRBD2. The CDR3 runs 18 residues. J lost 2 bases, V lost 1 base, and 12 bases had no gene match. The germline V gene encodes CDR1 SGHNT and CDR2 YYREEE (reference sequence). The CDR3 DNA reads as TGTGCCAGCAGCTTGAGGGTAGCGGGAGTGGGGGGTCAAGAGACCCAGTACTTC. Amino acid sequence: CASSLRVAGVGGQETQYF.

The sample holds many counts of this clone. V and J are TRBV2 and TRBJ2-3, with a tentative D call TRBD2 (5 bases). The CDR3 sequence is 15 residues long. Trimming removed 5 bases from V and 1 base from J, with 13 bases in between. Germline CDR1 and CDR2: SNHLY and FYNNEI. CDR3 loop: CASSPIDGGTDTQYF. CDR3 nucleotide sequence: TGTGCCAGCAGTCCGATCGACGGGGGCACAGATACGCAGTATTTT.

This clone was seen only a few times. The chain joins TRBV19 to TRBJ1-4; no firm D call. The V gene lost 6 bases and the J gene lost 0 bases, with 11 bases spanning the gap. The germline gives CDR1 LNHDA, CDR2 SQIVND (reference sequence). This CDR3 has 15 residues. The CDR3 region has the DNA TGTGCCAGTAGACAGAGCCCTGCAACTAATGAAAAACTGTTTTTT. Translation gives CASRQSPATNEKLFF.

This sequence joins TRBV10-3 and TRBJ2-1; tentative D call: TRBD2 (6 bases). V was clipped by 6 bases and J by 3 bases, with 9 bases between them. The CDR3 has 13 residues. CDR1 is ENHRY and CDR2 is SYGVKD in the germline V gene. Here the CDR3 DNA reads TGTGCCATCAGCGGGACTCACTACAATGAGCAGTTCTTC. Protein sequence: CAISGTHYNEQFF.

This chain joins TRBV27 and TRBJ1-4; D might be TRBD1 (6 bases). The CDR3 contains 14 residues. Trimming took off 6 bases at V and 8 bases at J, with 16 bases between the two ends. In germline, CDR1 is MNHEY, CDR2 SMNVEV (reference sequence). The CDR3 nucleotides read TGTGCCAGCAGCCCAAAGGGGGTTAGGGAAAAACTGTTTTTT. This codes for CASSPKGVREKLFF.

The chain uses TRBV27 and TRBJ1-1; the match to TRBD1 covers 8 bases. The CDR3 has 12 residues. Germline CDR1 reads MNHEY; CDR2 reads SMNVEV (reference sequence). V was clipped by 3 bases and J by 9 bases; unmatched bases: 3. CDR3 in amino acids: CASSFPRGQAFF. As DNA, the CDR3 is TGTGCCAGCAGTTTCCCCAGGGGGCAAGCTTTCTTT.